This T cell receptor (beta chain) was identified in a study of cytomegalovirus exposure and HLA in healthy donors. In the PCR, 60 Vbeta and 13 Jbeta primers were used. This table comes from immunoSEQ multiplex PCR, and its TCRdb copy is limited to in-frame clones, with some not included. The sample has 75,000 to 100,000 clones; roughly four fifths are singletons. The V and J ends lost 6 bases and 1 base respectively, with 12 bases between them. Germline CDR1 is SQVTM and CDR2 is ANQGSEA. The CDR3 has 14 residues. The TCR comes from a woman aged 55-69 years in good health and CMV-seropositive. J is TRBJ2-2 and V is TRBV29-1; TRBD1 is a possible D gene (6 bases). Material for sequencing was PBMCs. CDR3 sequence: CSVVRTENTGELFF. The DNA for the CDR3 is TGCAGCGTCGTTCGGACAGAGAACACCGGGGAGCTGTTTTTT.